The subject of this entry is one T cell receptor beta chain. Deletions cut 7 bases from V and 5 bases from J, with 19 bases between. The CDR3 is 14 amino acids. Germline V lookup: CDR1 SGHRS, CDR2 YFSETQ. The data were taken from a study of shared T cell receptors in the human thymus. Sequenced by immunoSEQ multiplex PCR; TCRdb stores in-frame clones only, minus some. Altogether some 720,000 clones are present, more than 75% being singletons, with the ten largest covering approximately 0.011%. The data were also submitted as part of a second study, on human thymus T cells. That source notes: Corrective heart surgery yielded resections, and these provided the thymus tissue.

The sequencing input was thymocytes. V and J are TRBV5-1 and TRBJ2-7; perhaps TRBD2 as D (5 bases). This sequence was found in a boy less than two years old with a congenital heart defect. The CDR3 DNA sequence: TGCGCCAGCTGTTTTGGACCCCCTAGCCACGAGCAGTACTTC. This translates into CASCFGPPSHEQYF.